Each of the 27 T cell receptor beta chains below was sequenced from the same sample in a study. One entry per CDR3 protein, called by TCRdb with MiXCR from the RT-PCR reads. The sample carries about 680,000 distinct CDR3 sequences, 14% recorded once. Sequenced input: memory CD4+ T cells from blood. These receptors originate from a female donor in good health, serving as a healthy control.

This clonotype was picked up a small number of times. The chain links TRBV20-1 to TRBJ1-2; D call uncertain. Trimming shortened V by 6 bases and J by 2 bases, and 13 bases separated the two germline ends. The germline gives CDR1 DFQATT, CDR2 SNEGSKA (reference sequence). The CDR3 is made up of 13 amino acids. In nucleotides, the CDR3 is TGCAGTGCCCACGGGTTAGGGAACTATGGCTACACCTTC. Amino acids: CSAHGLGNYGYTF.

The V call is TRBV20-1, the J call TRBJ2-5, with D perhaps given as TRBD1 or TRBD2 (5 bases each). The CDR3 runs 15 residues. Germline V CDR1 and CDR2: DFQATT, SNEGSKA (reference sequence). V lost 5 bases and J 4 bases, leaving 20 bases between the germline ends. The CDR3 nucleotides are TGCAGTGCTCCCCCGGGACCGCAAAAGGCAGAGACCCAGTACTTC. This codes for CSAPPGPQKAETQYF.

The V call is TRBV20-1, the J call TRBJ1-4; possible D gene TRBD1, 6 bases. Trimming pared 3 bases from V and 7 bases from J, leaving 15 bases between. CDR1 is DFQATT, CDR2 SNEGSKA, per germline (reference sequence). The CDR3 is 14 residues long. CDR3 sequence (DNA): TGCAGTGCTAGGGACAGTCGCCGAAGTGAAAAACTGTTTTTT. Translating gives CSARDSRRSEKLFF.

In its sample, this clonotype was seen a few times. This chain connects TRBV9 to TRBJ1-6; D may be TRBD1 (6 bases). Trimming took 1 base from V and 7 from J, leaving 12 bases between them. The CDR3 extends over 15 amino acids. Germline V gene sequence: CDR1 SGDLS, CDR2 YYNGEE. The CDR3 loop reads CASSVTDSLNSPLHF. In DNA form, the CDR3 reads TGTGCCAGCAGCGTAACGGACAGCTTGAATTCACCCCTCCACTTT. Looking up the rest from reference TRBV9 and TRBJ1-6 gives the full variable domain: DSGVTQTPKHLITATGQRVTLRCSPRSGDLSVYWYQQSLDQGLQFLIQYYNGEERAKGNILERFSAQQFPDLHSELNLSSLELGDSALYFCASSVTDSLNSPLHFGNGTRLTVT.

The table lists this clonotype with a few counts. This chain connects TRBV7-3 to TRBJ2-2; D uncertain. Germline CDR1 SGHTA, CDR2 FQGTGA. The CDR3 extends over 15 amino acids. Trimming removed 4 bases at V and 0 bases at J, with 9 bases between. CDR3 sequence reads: CASSSDGPNTGELFF. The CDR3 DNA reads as TGTGCCAGCAGCTCGGACGGCCCGAACACCGGGGAGCTGTTTTTT.

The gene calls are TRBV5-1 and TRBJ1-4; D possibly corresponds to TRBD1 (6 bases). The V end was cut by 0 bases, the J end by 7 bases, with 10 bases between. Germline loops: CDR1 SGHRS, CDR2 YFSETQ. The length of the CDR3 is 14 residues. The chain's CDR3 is CASSLGGAIEKLFF. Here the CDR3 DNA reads TGCGCCAGCAGCTTGGGGGGGGCGATTGAAAAACTGTTTTTT.

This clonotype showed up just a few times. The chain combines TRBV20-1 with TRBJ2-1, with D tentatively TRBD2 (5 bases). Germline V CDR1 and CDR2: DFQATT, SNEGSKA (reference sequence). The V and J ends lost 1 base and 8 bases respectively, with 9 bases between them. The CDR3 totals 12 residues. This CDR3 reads CSARGPRDEQFF. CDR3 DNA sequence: TGCAGTGCTAGAGGCCCGCGGGATGAGCAGTTCTTC.

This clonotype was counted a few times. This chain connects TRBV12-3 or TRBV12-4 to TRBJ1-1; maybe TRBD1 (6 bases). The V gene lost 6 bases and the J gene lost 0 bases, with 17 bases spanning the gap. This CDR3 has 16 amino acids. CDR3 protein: CASSLDSPSLNTEAFF. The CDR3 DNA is TGTGCCAGCAGCTTGGACAGCCCAAGCTTGAACACTGAAGCTTTCTTT.

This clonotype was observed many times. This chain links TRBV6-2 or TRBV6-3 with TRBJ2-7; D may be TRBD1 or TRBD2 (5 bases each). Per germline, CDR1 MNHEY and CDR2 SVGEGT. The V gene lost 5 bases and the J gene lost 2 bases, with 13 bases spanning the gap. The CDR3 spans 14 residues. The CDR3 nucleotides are TGTGCCAGCAGTCCGGGGCGCCAGACCTACGAGCAGTACTTC. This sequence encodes CASSPGRQTYEQYF.

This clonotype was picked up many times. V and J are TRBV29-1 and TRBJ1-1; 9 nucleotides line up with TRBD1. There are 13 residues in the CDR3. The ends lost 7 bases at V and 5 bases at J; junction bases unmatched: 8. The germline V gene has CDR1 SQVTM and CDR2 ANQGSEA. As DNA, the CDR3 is TGCAGCGGGGAACAGGGGGCGCGGACTGAAGCTTTCTTT. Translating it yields CSGEQGARTEAFF.

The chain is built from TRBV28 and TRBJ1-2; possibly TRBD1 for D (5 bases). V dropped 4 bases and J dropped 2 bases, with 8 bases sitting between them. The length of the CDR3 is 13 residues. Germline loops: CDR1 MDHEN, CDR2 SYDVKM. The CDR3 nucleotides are TGTGCCAGCAGTTGGGGACTGAACTATGGCTACACCTTC. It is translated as CASSWGLNYGYTF.

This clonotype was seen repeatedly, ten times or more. CDR3 sequence: CASSLGSSGRHNEQFF. The CDR3 DNA sequence: TGTGCCAGCAGCTTAGGGTCGAGCGGGAGGCACAATGAGCAGTTCTTC. This chain links TRBV7-2 with TRBJ2-1; 9 bases line up with TRBD2. The CDR3 spans 16 residues. The germline CDR1 and CDR2 sequences are SGHTA and FQGNSA. J gave up 5 bases and V 1 base, and 6 bases lay outside the gene matches.

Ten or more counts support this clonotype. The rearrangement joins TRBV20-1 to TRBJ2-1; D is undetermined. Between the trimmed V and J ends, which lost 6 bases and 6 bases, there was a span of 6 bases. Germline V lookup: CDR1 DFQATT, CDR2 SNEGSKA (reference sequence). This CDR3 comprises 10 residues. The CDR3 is CSAERNEQFF. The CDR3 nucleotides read TGCAGTGCCGAGCGCAATGAGCAGTTCTTC.

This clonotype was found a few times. The CDR3: CASMGDRGTEAFF. The CDR3 DNA reads TGTGCCAGCATGGGGGACAGGGGGACTGAAGCTTTCTTT. The rearrangement links TRBV6-1 to TRBJ1-1; 11 positions match TRBD1. The CDR3 contains 13 residues. The germline V gene has CDR1 MNHNS and CDR2 SASEGT. Trimming took 7 bases from V and 5 from J; bases not matched to a gene: 3.

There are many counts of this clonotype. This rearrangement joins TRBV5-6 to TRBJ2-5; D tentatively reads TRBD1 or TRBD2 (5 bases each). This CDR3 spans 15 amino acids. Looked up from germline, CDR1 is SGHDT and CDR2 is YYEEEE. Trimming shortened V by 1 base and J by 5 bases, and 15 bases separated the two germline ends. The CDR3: CASSLYGAGGETQYF. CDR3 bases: TGTGCCAGCAGCTTGTACGGGGCTGGCGGGGAGACCCAGTACTTC.

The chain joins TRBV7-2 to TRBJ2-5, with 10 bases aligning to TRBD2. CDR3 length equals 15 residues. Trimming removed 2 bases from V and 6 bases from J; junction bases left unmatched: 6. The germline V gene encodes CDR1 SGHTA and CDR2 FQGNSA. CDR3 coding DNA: TGTGCCAGCAGCTTATCTCTAGCGGGAGAAAAGACCCAGTACTTC. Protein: CASSLSLAGEKTQYF.

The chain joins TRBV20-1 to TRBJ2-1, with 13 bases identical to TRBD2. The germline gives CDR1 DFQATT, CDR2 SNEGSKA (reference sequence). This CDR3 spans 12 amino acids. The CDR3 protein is CMGTSGDLGQFF. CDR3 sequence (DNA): TGCATGGGGACTAGCGGGGACCTAGGGCAGTTCTTC.

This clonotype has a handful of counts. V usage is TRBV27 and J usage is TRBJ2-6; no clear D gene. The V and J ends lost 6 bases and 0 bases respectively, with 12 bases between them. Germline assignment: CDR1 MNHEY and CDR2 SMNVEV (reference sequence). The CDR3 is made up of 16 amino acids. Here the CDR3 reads CASSPTRVSGANVLTF. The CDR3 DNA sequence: TGTGCCAGCAGCCCGACACGGGTCTCTGGGGCCAACGTCCTGACTTTC. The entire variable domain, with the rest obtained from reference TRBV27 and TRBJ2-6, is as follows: EAQVTQNPRYLITVTGKKLTVTCSQNMNHEYMSWYRQDPGLGLRQIYYSMNVEVTDKGDVPEGYKVSRKEKRNFPLILESPSPNQTSLYFCASSPTRVSGANVLTFGAGSRLTVL.

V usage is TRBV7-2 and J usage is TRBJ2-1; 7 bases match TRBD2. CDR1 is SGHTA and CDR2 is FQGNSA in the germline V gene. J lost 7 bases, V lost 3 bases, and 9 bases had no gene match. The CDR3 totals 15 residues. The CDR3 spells CASSLGGSMGNEQFF. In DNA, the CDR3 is TGTGCCAGCAGCTTGGGCGGGAGTATGGGTAATGAGCAGTTCTTC.

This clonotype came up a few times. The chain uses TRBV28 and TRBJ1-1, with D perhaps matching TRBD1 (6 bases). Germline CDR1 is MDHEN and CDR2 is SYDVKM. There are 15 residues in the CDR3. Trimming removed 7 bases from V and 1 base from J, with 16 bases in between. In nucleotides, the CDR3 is TGTGCCAGCACAAAAAGGACAGTTGGGAACACTGAAGCTTTCTTT. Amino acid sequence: CASTKRTVGNTEAFF.

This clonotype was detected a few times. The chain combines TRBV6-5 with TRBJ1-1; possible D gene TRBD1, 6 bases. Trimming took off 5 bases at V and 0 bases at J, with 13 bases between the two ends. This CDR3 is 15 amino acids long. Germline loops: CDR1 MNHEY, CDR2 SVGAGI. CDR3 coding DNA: TGTGCCAGCAGTAGGGGGATTTGGATGAACACTGAAGCTTTCTTT. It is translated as CASSRGIWMNTEAFF.

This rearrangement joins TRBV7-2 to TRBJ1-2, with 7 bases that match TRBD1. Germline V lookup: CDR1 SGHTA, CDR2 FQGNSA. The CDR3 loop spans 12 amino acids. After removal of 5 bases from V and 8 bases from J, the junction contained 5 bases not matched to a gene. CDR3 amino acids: CASSPDRRGYTF. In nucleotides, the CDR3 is TGTGCCAGCAGCCCGGACAGGCGCGGCTACACCTTC.

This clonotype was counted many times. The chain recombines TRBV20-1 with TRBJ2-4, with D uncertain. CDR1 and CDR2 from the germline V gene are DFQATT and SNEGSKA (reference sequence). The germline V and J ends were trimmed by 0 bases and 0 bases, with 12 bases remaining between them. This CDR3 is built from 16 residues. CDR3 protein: CSARDPLRLAKNIQYF. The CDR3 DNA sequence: TGCAGTGCTAGAGACCCCCTGAGGTTAGCCAAAAACATTCAGTACTTC.

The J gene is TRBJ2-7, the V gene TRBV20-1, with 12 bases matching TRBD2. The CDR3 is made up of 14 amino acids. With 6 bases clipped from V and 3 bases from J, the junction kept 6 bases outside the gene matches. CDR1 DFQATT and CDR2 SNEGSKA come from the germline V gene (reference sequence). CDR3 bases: TGCAGTGCCCCAGGACTAGCGGGAATCTACGAGCAGTACTTC. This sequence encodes CSAPGLAGIYEQYF.

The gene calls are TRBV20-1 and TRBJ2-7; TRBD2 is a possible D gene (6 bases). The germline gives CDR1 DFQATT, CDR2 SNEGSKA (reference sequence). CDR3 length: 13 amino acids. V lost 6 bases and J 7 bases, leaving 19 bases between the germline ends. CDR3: CSAGRTNSWEQYF. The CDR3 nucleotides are TGCAGTGCCGGAAGGACTAACTCCTGGGAGCAGTACTTC.

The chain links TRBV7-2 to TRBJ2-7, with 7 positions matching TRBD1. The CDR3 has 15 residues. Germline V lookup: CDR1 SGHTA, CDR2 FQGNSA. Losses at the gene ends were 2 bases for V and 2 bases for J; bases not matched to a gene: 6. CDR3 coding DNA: TGTGCCAGCAGCTTAATGACAGGGAACCCCTACGAGCAGTACTTC. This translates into CASSLMTGNPYEQYF.

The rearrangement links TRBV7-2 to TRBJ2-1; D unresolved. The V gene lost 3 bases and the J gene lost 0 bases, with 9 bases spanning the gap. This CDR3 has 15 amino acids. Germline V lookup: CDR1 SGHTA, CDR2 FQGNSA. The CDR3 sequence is CASSLSASSYNEQFF. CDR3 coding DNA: TGTGCCAGCAGCTTGTCGGCGAGCTCCTACAATGAGCAGTTCTTC.